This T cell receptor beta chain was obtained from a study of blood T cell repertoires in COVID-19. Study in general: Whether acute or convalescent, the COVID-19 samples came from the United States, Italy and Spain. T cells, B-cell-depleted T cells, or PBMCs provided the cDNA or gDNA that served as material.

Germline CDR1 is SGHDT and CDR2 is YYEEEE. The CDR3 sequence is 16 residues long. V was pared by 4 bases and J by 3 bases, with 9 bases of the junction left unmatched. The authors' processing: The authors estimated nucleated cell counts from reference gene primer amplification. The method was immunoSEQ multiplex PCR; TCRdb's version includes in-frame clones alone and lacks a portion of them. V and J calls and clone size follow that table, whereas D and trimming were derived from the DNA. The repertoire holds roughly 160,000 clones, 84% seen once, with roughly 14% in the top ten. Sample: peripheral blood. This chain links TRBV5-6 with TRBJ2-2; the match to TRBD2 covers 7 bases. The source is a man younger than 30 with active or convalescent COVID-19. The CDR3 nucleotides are TGTGCCAGCAGCCTTGTGGAGGGAGGGTACACCGGGGAGCTGTTTTTT. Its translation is CASSLVEGGYTGELFF.